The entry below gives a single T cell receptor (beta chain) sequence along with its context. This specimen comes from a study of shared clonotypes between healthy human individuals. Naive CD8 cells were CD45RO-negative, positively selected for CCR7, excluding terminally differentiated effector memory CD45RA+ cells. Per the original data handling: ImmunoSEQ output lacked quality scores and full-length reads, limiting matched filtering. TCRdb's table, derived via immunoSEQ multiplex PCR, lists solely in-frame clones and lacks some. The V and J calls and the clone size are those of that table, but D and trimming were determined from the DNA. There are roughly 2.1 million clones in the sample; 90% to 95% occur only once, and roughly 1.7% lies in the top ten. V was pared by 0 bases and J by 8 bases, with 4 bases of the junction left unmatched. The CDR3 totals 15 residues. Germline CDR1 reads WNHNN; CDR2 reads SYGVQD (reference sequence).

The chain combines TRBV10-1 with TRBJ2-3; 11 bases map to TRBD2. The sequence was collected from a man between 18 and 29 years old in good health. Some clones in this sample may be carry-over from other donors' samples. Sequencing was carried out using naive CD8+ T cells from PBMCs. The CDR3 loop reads CASSESTGLAGTQYF. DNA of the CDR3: TGCGCCAGCAGTGAGTCAACCGGACTAGCGGGTACGCAGTATTTT.